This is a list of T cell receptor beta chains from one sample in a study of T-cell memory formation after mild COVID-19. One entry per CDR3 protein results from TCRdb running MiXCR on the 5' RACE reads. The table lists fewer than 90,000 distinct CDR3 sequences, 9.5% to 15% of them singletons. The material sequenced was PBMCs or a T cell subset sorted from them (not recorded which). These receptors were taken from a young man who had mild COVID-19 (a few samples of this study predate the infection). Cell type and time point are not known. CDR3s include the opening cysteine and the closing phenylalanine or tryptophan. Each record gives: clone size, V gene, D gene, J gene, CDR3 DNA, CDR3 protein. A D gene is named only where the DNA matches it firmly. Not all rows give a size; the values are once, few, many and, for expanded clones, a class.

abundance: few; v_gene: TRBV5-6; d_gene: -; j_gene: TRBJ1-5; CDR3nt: TGTGCCAGCAGCTGGAGGGGAGGTCAGCCCCAGCATTTT; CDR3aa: CASSWRGGQPQHF
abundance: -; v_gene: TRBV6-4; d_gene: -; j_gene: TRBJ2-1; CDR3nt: TGTGCCAGCAGTGACTCAGTGGGAGAAGGGCGGAATGAGCAGTTCTTC; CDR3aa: CASSDSVGEGRNEQFF
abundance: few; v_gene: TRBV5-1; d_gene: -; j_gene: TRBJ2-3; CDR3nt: TGCGCCAGCAGCTTGGAGGCGGGGGCCCTCTTAGGCACAGATACGCAGTATTTT; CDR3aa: CASSLEAGALLGTDTQYF
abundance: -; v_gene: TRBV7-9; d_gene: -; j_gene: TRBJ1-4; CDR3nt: TGTGCCAGCAGCTCAAGTGCAACTAATGAAAAACTGTTTTTT; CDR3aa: CASSSSATNEKLFF
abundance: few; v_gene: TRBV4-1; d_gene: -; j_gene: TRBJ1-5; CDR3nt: TGCGCCAGCAGCGATAGACAGGTTAGCAATCAGCCCCAGCATTTT; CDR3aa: CASSDRQVSNQPQHF
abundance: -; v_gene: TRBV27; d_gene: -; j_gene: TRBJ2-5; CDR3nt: TGTGCCAGCAGCCCACCGCTGAGGGAGACCCAGTACTTC; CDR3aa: CASSPPLRETQYF
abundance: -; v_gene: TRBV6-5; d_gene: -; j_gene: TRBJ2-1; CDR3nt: TGTGCCAGCAGTTACTCGACAGTGAATGAGCAGTTCTTC; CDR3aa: CASSYSTVNEQFF
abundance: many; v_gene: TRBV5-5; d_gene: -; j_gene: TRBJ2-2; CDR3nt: TGTGCCAGCAGTCTGGGGGGCGGGGAGCTGTTTTTT; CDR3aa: CASSLGGGELFF
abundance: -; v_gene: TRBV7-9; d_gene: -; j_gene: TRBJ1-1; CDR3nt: TGTGCCAGCAGCTTAGCCCTGGGGCAGGGGACAGCTTTCTTT; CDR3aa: CASSLALGQGTAFF
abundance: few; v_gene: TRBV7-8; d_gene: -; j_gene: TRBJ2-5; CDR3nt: TGTGCCAGCAGCTTAGCCCCCTCGCAAGAGACCCAGTACTTC; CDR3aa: CASSLAPSQETQYF
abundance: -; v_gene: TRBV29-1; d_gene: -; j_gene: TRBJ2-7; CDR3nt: TGCAGCGTGACTGACAGGGACTTCTACGAGCAGTACTTC; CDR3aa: CSVTDRDFYEQYF
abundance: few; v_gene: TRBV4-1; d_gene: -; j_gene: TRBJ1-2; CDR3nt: TGCGCCAGCAGCCAAGTTCCGCAGGGAGACTATGGCTACACCTTC; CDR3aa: CASSQVPQGDYGYTF
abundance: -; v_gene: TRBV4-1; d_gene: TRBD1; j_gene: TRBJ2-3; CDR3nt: TGCGCCAGCAGCCCTCGGACAGGCGGAAGGCATTTCACAGATACGCAGTATTTT; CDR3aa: CASSPRTGGRHFTDTQYF
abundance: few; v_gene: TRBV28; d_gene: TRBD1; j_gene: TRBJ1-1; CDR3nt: TGTGCCAGCGCCCAAGGGCCCCCGACAGGGAGGAACACTGAAGCTTTCTTT; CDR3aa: CASAQGPPTGRNTEAFF
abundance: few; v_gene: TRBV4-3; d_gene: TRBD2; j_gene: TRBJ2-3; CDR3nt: TGCGCCAGCAGCCAGGCGGGGGGGATAGATACGCAGTATTTT; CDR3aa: CASSQAGGIDTQYF
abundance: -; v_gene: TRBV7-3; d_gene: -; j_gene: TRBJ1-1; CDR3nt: TGTGCCAGCAGCTTACATGGGAACACTGAAGCTTTCTTT; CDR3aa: CASSLHGNTEAFF
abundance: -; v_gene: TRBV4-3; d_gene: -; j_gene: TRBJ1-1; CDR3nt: TGCGCCAGCAGCCAAGATGGGGGGAGGGAAGCTTTCTTT; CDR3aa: CASSQDGGREAFF
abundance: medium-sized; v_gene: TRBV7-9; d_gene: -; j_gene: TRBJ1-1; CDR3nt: TGTGCCAGCAGCCCCGGACAAACTGAAGCTTTCTTT; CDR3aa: CASSPGQTEAFF
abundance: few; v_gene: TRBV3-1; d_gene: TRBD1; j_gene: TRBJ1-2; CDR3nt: TGTGCCAGCAGCCTAGTAGTTGGACAGGGATCCTATGGCTACACCTTC; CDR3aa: CASSLVVGQGSYGYTF
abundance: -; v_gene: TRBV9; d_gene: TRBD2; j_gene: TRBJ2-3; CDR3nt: TGTGCCAGCAGCGCCGGGACCGGGACTAGCGGGGCAGATACGCAGTATTTT; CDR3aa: CASSAGTGTSGADTQYF
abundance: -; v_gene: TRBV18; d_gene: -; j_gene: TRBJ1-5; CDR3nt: TGTGCCAGCTCCGCCAGAAGTCTCAATAGCAATCAGCTCCAGCATTTT; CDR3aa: CASSARSLNSNQLQHF
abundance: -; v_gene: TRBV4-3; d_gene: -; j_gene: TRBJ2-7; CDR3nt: TGCGCCAGCAGCCAAGATTATGAACGGCGGCTCTCCTACGAGCAGTACTTC; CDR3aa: CASSQDYERRLSYEQYF
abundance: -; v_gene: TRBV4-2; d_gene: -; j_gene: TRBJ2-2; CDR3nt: TGTGCCAGCAGCATATTACTGGGAGCGGGCACCGGGGAGCTGTTTTTT; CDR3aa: CASSILLGAGTGELFF